The 14 T cell receptor beta chains below were found in one sample sequenced in a study of shared clonotypes between healthy human individuals. Clones were read by immunoSEQ multiplex PCR, and TCRdb kept only the in-frame ones, dropping some. Among 740,000 or so clones listed, around four fifths were seen once. Sequencing was performed on memory CD4+ T cells sorted from blood. Sample subset: CD45RA-negative fraction. The source of these receptors is a young woman in good health.

The chain couples TRBV9 to TRBJ1-3; 8 nucleotides line up with TRBD1. The CDR3 spans 17 residues. Germline V gene lookup returns CDR1 SGDLS and CDR2 YYNGEE. The V and J ends lost 4 bases and 0 bases, in that order; junction bases with no gene match: 9. The CDR3 coding sequence is TGTGCCAGCAGCTCCCAAACCGGGACAGGCTCTGGAAACACCATATATTTT. Encoded protein: CASSSQTGTGSGNTIYF.

This clone was counted at least ten times. The chain uses TRBV5-1 and TRBJ2-2, with D possibly TRBD2 on 6 matching bases. The CDR3 is made up of 14 amino acids. Between the trimmed V and J ends, which lost 6 bases and 0 bases, there was a span of 9 bases. CDR1 and CDR2 from the germline V gene are SGHRS and YFSETQ. The CDR3 here is CASMTGANTGELFF. Written as DNA, the CDR3 is TGCGCCAGCATGACGGGAGCGAACACCGGGGAGCTGTTTTTT.

This chain uses TRBV5-1 with TRBJ1-4; D not resolved. CDR3 length: 14 amino acids. V gave up 0 bases and J gave up 5 bases, with 8 bases separating them. From germline, CDR1 is SGHRS and CDR2 YFSETQ. CDR3 bases: TGCGCCAGCAGCTTGGCCGGGCAAAATGAAAAACTGTTTTTT. The encoded protein is CASSLAGQNEKLFF.

This chain joins TRBV2 and TRBJ2-1, with a weak D call TRBD2 (6 bases). The CDR3 is 14 residues long. Germline V gene data show CDR1 as SNHLY and CDR2 as FYNNEI. Trimming removed 3 bases at V and 10 bases at J, with 16 bases between. CDR3 region: CASSENFRGGEQFF. The DNA for the CDR3 is TGTGCCAGCAGTGAGAACTTCCGAGGAGGGGAGCAGTTCTTC. Looking up the rest from reference TRBV2 and TRBJ2-1 gives the full variable domain: EPEVTQTPSHQVTQMGQEVILRCVPISNHLYFYWYRQILGQKVEFLVSFYNNEISEKSEIFDDQFSVERPDGSNFTLKIRSTKLEDSAMYFCASSENFRGGEQFFGPGTRLTVL.

This chain connects TRBV5-1 to TRBJ2-7; the D gene is possibly TRBD2 (5 bases). CDR1 and CDR2 (germline): SGHRS, YFSETQ. The CDR3 is made up of 15 amino acids. Deletions cut 0 bases from V and 7 bases from J, with 17 bases between. CDR3 amino acids: CASSLGTGSVPEQYF. DNA for the CDR3: TGCGCCAGCAGCTTGGGTACGGGATCCGTGCCTGAGCAGTACTTC.

This clone was detected only a few times. This same CDR3 is encoded by further DNA sequences in the sample. The chain couples TRBV18 to TRBJ1-1; no reliable D call. There are 13 residues in the CDR3. Germline V gene data show CDR1 as KGHSH and CDR2 as LQKENI. V was pared by 6 bases and J by 0 bases, with 8 bases between. The CDR3 nucleotides read TGTGCCAGCTCTCCCGGGTTGAACACTGAAGCTTTCTTT. Protein product: CASSPGLNTEAFF.

The chain couples TRBV28 to TRBJ1-5; TRBD1 matches 7 bases. This CDR3 is 15 amino acids long. Germline CDR1 MDHEN, CDR2 SYDVKM. V dropped 6 bases and J dropped 6; count of bases not matched to a gene: 11. The CDR3 region has the DNA TGTGCCAGCAGGGTAACAGAGGGGGCATCTCAGCCCCAGCATTTT. The encoded protein is CASRVTEGASQPQHF.

The rearrangement joins TRBV6-5 to TRBJ1-4, with 9 positions matching TRBD1. V was pared by 6 bases and J by 2 bases, with 4 bases of the junction left unmatched. This CDR3 spans 15 amino acids. Germline CDR1 is MNHEY and CDR2 is SVGAGI. CDR3 residues: CASRSQGATNEKLFF. The CDR3 nucleotides are TGTGCCAGCAGATCACAGGGGGCGACTAATGAAAAACTGTTTTTT.

The chain is built from TRBV5-4 and TRBJ2-7; 8 bases are shared with TRBD1. Losses at the gene ends were 4 bases for V and 3 bases for J; bases not matched to a gene: 6. Germline CDR1 reads SGHNT; CDR2 reads YYREEE (reference sequence). CDR3 length equals 14 residues. For the CDR3, the DNA is TGTGCCAGCAGCCTACAGGGGGTAAACTACGAGCAGTACTTC. As protein: CASSLQGVNYEQYF. Looking up the rest from reference TRBV5-4 and TRBJ2-7 gives the full variable domain: ETGVTQSPTHLIKTRGQQVTLRCSSQSGHNTVSWYQQALGQGPQFIFQYYREEENGRGNFPPRFSGLQFPNYSSELNVNALELDDSALYLCASSLQGVNYEQYFGPGTRLTVT.

This chain links TRBV27 with TRBJ1-2; 9 nucleotides align to TRBD1. V lost 7 bases and J lost 4; bases outside the gene matches: 7. There are 14 residues in the CDR3. The V gene's germline CDR1 is MNHEY and CDR2 SMNVEV (reference sequence). The CDR3, as DNA: TGTGCCAGCAACCCAGGGGGACAGGGCTATGGCTACACCTTC. Translation: CASNPGGQGYGYTF.

A few counts support this clone. The chain has TRBV28 and TRBJ2-1, with 9 bases identical to TRBD2. J gave up 3 bases and V 6 bases, and 9 bases lay outside the gene matches. The CDR3 loop spans 16 amino acids. CDR1 and CDR2 (germline): MDHEN, SYDVKM. CDR3 region: CASRPSGRPHYNEQFF. The CDR3 DNA reads as TGTGCCAGCAGGCCAAGCGGGAGGCCACACTACAATGAGCAGTTCTTC.

The chain links TRBV18 to TRBJ2-7; TRBD1 or TRBD2 may be the D gene (5 bases each). The length of the CDR3 is 14 residues. Trimming cost V 3 bases and J 7 bases, with 16 bases left between them. In germline, CDR1 is KGHSH, CDR2 LQKENI. The CDR3 coding sequence is TGTGCCAGCTCACCTGGGACGGTTGGGCGTGAGCAGTACTTC. This translates into CASSPGTVGREQYF.

The genes are TRBV28 and TRBJ2-3; D gene ambiguous. V gave up 6 bases and J gave up 5 bases, with 6 bases separating them. Per germline, CDR1 MDHEN and CDR2 SYDVKM. The CDR3 spans 11 residues. CDR3 loop: CASRSLDTQYF. The CDR3 nucleotides are TGTGCCAGCAGGTCATTAGATACGCAGTATTTT.

The chain is built from TRBV28 and TRBJ2-2, with 7 bases that match TRBD1. The germline V gene has CDR1 MDHEN and CDR2 SYDVKM. With 2 bases clipped from V and 5 bases from J, the junction kept 8 bases outside the gene matches. CDR3 length: 16 residues. The CDR3 region has the DNA TGTGCCAGCAGTTTACCTAGGTCCAGGGGGACCGGGGAGCTGTTTTTT. This sequence encodes CASSLPRSRGTGELFF.